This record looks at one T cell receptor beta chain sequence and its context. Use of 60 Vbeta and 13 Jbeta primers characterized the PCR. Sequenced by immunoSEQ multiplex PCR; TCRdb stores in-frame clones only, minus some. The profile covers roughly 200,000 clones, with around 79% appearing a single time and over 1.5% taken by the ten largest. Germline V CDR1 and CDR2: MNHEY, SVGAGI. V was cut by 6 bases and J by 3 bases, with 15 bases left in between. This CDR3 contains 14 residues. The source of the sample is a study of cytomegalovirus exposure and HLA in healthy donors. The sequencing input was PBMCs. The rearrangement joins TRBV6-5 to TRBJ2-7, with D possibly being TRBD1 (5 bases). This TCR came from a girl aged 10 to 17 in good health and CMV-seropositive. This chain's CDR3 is CASRGPGMVYEQYF. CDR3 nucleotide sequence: TGTGCCAGCAGGGGGCCAGGGATGGTCTACGAGCAGTACTTC.